This T cell receptor beta chain was captured in a study of CD8 T cells in Susac syndrome. V gave up 7 bases and J gave up 0 bases, with 16 bases separating them. This CDR3 region has 15 residues. CDR1 and CDR2 from the germline V gene are MNHNS and SASEGT. RNA was extracted with the RNeasy kit, and a quantity of 0.5 to 1 ug was reverse transcribed using random hexamers. Amplification of TCR beta CDR3 by immunoSEQ multiplex PCR spanned 54 Vbeta and 13 Jbeta. A single record per CDR3 protein comes from TCRdb applying MiXCR to the immunoSEQ multiplex PCR reads. The sample has about 290,000 distinct CDR3 sequences; 65% to 90% are singletons.

The J gene is TRBJ2-7, the V gene TRBV6-1; D is undetermined. The source of this sequence is a human donor with multiple sclerosis. The sequenced sample consisted of CD8+ T cells from PBMCs. The CDR3 here is CASTTTRWDSYEQYF. For the CDR3, the DNA is TGTGCCAGCACCACGACCCGATGGGACTCCTACGAGCAGTACTTC.